These 26 T cell receptor beta chains share one sample of origin, sequenced in a study of PD-1 blockade in classical Hodgkin lymphoma (dated by TCRdb to about 2020). The time point tag for this specimen amounts to: cycle 1 day 1 (C1D1), immediately before nivolumab initiation. Every trial patient had relapsed after autologous stem cell transplantation, and cohorts A, B and C differed in prior brentuximab vedotin exposure. Libraries came from the immunoSEQ multiplex PCR assay. The clones in this table, taken by TCRdb from immuneACCESS, are in-frame only. Not every clone is retained; where verified, under half of the shortfall comes from an unresolved V gene, and the cause of the rest is unknown. The sample data list some 63,000 clones, and around nine tenths of these were observed just once. 9.7% of the sample belongs to the ten largest clones. The material sequenced was peripheral blood mononuclear cells (PBMCs), taken at baseline. The receptors here all came from a human donor with classical Hodgkin lymphoma.

This chain joins TRBV15 and TRBJ2-7, with no clear D. CDR1 is LNHNV and CDR2 is YYDKDF in the germline V gene (reference sequence). The CDR3 is made up of 14 amino acids. V shed 0 bases and J shed 4 bases, with 10 bases lying between them. This CDR3 is CATSREIGWYEQYF. The DNA for the CDR3 is TGTGCCACCAGCAGAGAAATCGGGTGGTACGAGCAGTACTTC.

The chain uses TRBV2 and TRBJ2-1, with 9 bases identical to TRBD1. CDR1 is SNHLY and CDR2 is FYNNEI in the germline V gene. Losses at the gene ends were 4 bases for V and 8 bases for J; bases not matched to a gene: 3. The CDR3 extends over 13 amino acids. CDR3 nucleotides: TGTGCCAGCAGTGGGGACAGGGAACATGAGCAGTTCTTC. Residues: CASSGDREHEQFF.

The chain recombines TRBV4-1 with TRBJ2-5; D is ambiguous. CDR3 size: 15 residues. The germline gives CDR1 MGHRA, CDR2 YSYEKL. V gave up 6 bases and J gave up 0 bases, with 14 bases separating them. The CDR3 DNA follows: TGCGCCAGCAGTCAAAGGGCTAGAAACCAAGAGACCCAGTACTTC. Protein sequence: CASSQRARNQETQYF.

The rearrangement links TRBV19 to TRBJ2-4; D may match TRBD1 or TRBD2 (5 bases each). V gave up 5 bases and J gave up 0 bases, with 14 bases separating them. There are 16 residues in the CDR3. CDR1 LNHDA and CDR2 SQIVND come from the germline V gene (reference sequence). The CDR3 coding sequence is TGTGCCAGTAGTTTCCGGGACGTCCTAGCCAAAAACATTCAGTACTTC. It specifies CASSFRDVLAKNIQYF.

Ten or more counts support this clone. The chain links TRBV7-9 to TRBJ1-5; D ambiguous. CDR3 length: 14 amino acids. Trimming cost V 1 base and J 7 bases, with 11 bases left between them. Germline values: CDR1 SEHNR, CDR2 FQNEAQ (reference sequence). CDR3 residues: CASSLDGSRQPQHF. DNA for the CDR3: TGTGCCAGCAGCTTAGATGGGAGTAGGCAGCCCCAGCATTTT.

This rearrangement joins TRBV5-1 to TRBJ1-1, with D maybe TRBD1 (6 bases). This CDR3 has 15 amino acids. The V gene's germline CDR1 is SGHRS and CDR2 YFSETQ. Trimming took 0 bases from V and 0 from J, leaving 9 bases between them. In nucleotides, the CDR3 is TGCGCCAGCAGCTTGGGACAGGCCATGAACACTGAAGCTTTCTTT. It is translated as CASSLGQAMNTEAFF.

The V and J genes are TRBV6-1 and TRBJ1-1; TRBD1 might be the D (6 bases). Germline assignment: CDR1 MNHNS and CDR2 SASEGT. Trimming removed 4 bases from V and 4 bases from J, with 13 bases in between. CDR3 length equals 14 residues. For the CDR3, the DNA is TGTGCCAGCAGTGCCAGGGGAGGGAGCACTGAAGCTTTCTTT. This translates into CASSARGGSTEAFF.

The chain joins TRBV4-2 to TRBJ2-1; no clear D. V was pared by 0 bases and J by 5 bases, with 11 bases between. This CDR3 comprises 15 residues. Germline V gene sequence: CDR1 LGHNA, CDR2 YNFKEQ. This chain's CDR3 is CASSQDWNSNNEQFF. CDR3 nucleotide sequence: TGTGCCAGCAGCCAAGACTGGAACTCTAACAATGAGCAGTTCTTC.

The genes are TRBV28 and TRBJ1-2, with D unclear. From germline, CDR1 is MDHEN and CDR2 SYDVKM. The CDR3 consists of 13 residues. The V end was cut by 3 bases, the J end by 6 bases, with 11 bases between. For the CDR3, the DNA is TGTGCCAGCAGTTTCGGAGGGATGAATGGCTACACCTTC. This encodes CASSFGGMNGYTF.

The gene calls are TRBV28 and TRBJ2-5, with a possible D match to TRBD2 (6 bases). The CDR3 sequence is 13 residues long. V was clipped by 4 bases and J by 3 bases, with 9 bases between them. Per germline, CDR1 MDHEN and CDR2 SYDVKM. The CDR3 here is CASSWASEETQYF. The CDR3 bases are TGTGCCAGCAGTTGGGCTAGCGAAGAGACCCAGTACTTC.

This chain links TRBV5-4 with TRBJ1-2; D is ambiguous. Germline V gene data show CDR1 as SGHNT and CDR2 as YYREEE (reference sequence). The CDR3 has 13 amino acids. Trimming stripped 6 bases from V and 1 base from J, with 10 bases between. Here the CDR3 reads CASTSTVNYGYTF. The CDR3 DNA is TGTGCCAGCACTTCGACTGTTAACTATGGCTACACCTTC.

This chain uses TRBV18 with TRBJ1-4; 9 bases are shared with TRBD1. CDR3 length equals 16 residues. Germline-derived CDR1 and CDR2 are KGHSH and LQKENI. V trimming: 3 bases; J trimming: 7 bases; junction bases outside the gene matches: 9. CDR3 bases: TGTGCCAGCTCACCTACCGGGACAGGGATTTTTGAAAAACTGTTTTTT. It specifies CASSPTGTGIFEKLFF.

The V call is TRBV27, the J call TRBJ1-3, with a tentative D call TRBD1 (5 bases). V lost 3 bases to trimming and J lost 0 bases, with 15 bases between them. Germline CDR1 is MNHEY and CDR2 is SMNVEV (reference sequence). The CDR3 covers 17 residues. CDR3 sequence (DNA): TGTGCCAGCAGTTTGCGTGGGGGACTGAGCTCTGGAAACACCATATATTTT. This encodes CASSLRGGLSSGNTIYF.

Regarding this clone: An end of the junction differs from the germline gene, which may be a read error. This chain links TRBV28 with TRBJ1-1, with 7 bases that match TRBD1. From germline, CDR1 is MDHEN and CDR2 SYDVKM. This CDR3 is built from 11 residues. CDR3 region: CASSRGTASNF. In DNA, the CDR3 is TGTGCCAGCTCTCGCGGGACAGCCTCAAATTTT.

The J gene is TRBJ2-3, the V gene TRBV5-1; 10 bases map to TRBD2. The junction had 9 bases not matched to a gene; V was cut back by 0 bases and J by 5 bases. CDR3 length: 17 amino acids. Germline V gene sequence: CDR1 SGHRS, CDR2 YFSETQ. The CDR3 is CASSLALAGAVVDTQYF. CDR3 coding DNA: TGCGCCAGCAGCTTGGCGCTAGCGGGGGCTGTTGTAGATACGCAGTATTTT.

The chain has TRBV5-1 and TRBJ2-2, with D uncertain. The CDR3 has 14 amino acids. CDR1 SGHRS and CDR2 YFSETQ come from the germline V gene. The ends were cut back, 4 bases at V and 6 bases at J, with 13 bases in the middle. The DNA of the CDR3 is TGCGCCAGCAGCGCCGTGACAAGGTCCGGGGAGCTGTTTTTT. Its translation: CASSAVTRSGELFF.

V gene TRBV7-6 combines with J gene TRBJ2-7; 8 bases are shared with TRBD2. Germline V gene lookup returns CDR1 SGHVS and CDR2 FNYEAQ. There are 14 residues in the CDR3. The J segment lost 1 base and the V segment lost 5 bases, leaving 4 bases of the junction unmatched. The CDR3 DNA is TGTGCCAGCAGCCCGGGGGGGAGTTCCTACGAGCAGTACTTC. It yields the protein CASSPGGSSYEQYF.

This chain connects TRBV6-1 to TRBJ1-6, with a tentative D call TRBD1 (6 bases). There are 15 residues in the CDR3. V lost 3 bases, J lost 5 bases, and 11 bases lay in between. Germline V gene lookup returns CDR1 MNHNS and CDR2 SASEGT. CDR3 coding DNA: TGTGCCAGCAGTGAGACAGGCCTAAATAATTCACCCCTCCACTTT. The encoded protein is CASSETGLNNSPLHF.

Concerning this clone: One end of the junction is discordant with germline, which a read error may explain. The chain joins TRBV7-7 to TRBJ2-5; D is unresolved. Germline CDR1 and CDR2: SSHAT and FNYEAQ (reference sequence). The CDR3 covers 13 residues. The CDR3 sequence: CASSLRLSETQYF. The CDR3 DNA is TGTGCTAGCAGCTTACGGTTGTCCGAGACCCAGTACTTC.

This chain connects TRBV10-3 to TRBJ2-3; D ambiguous. This CDR3 spans 13 amino acids. V shed 6 bases and J shed 1 base, with 8 bases lying between them. Germline CDR1 and CDR2: ENHRY and SYGVKD. CDR3 sequence: CAIRGYGTDTQYF. The DNA of the CDR3 is TGTGCCATCAGGGGTTACGGCACAGATACGCAGTATTTT.

This clone has a single count. The chain joins TRBV10-3 to TRBJ2-1; 7 bases fit TRBD2. This CDR3 has 20 amino acids. Germline assignment: CDR1 ENHRY and CDR2 SYGVKD. V shed 3 bases and J 4 bases; nucleotides not matched to a gene: 21. The CDR3 DNA reads TGTGCCATCAGTGAAAACAGGAATTCAGGAGCGGGACCCAGATACAATGAGCAGTTCTTC. It is translated as CAISENRNSGAGPRYNEQFF.

This clone is a singleton in its sample. The CDR3 here is CASRDRDSWDLEQFF. The CDR3 nucleotides read TGTGCCAGCAGAGACCGGGACTCCTGGGATCTTGAGCAGTTCTTC. The V gene is TRBV7-2, the J gene TRBJ2-1, with a tentative D call TRBD2 (6 bases). The CDR3 consists of 15 residues. Germline V gene data show CDR1 as SGHTA and CDR2 as FQGNSA. V was shortened by 6 bases and J by 9 bases, with 21 bases between the two germline ends.

The chain uses TRBV5-1 and TRBJ1-1; TRBD1 matches 8 bases. Losses at the gene ends were 4 bases for V and 3 bases for J; bases not matched to a gene: 5. CDR1 and CDR2 (germline): SGHRS, YFSETQ. There are 14 residues in the CDR3. The CDR3 DNA follows: TGCGCCAGCAGCATGACAGGGGATTACACTGAAGCTTTCTTT. It codes for CASSMTGDYTEAFF.

This rearrangement joins TRBV13 to TRBJ2-1, with a possible D match to TRBD2 (6 bases). The CDR3 is 13 amino acids. Germline CDR1 reads PRHDT; CDR2 reads FYEKMQ (reference sequence). The V gene lost 0 bases and the J gene lost 9 bases, with 9 bases spanning the gap. Here the CDR3 reads CASSLGTGVEQFF. DNA for the CDR3: TGTGCCAGCAGCTTAGGAACGGGGGTTGAGCAGTTCTTC.

The J gene is TRBJ2-7, the V gene TRBV11-3; D unclear. Deletions cut 9 bases from V and 3 bases from J, with 12 bases between. CDR3 length: 12 amino acids. The V gene's germline CDR1 is SGHNT and CDR2 YENEEA. CDR3 amino acids: CASVLFRYEQYF. CDR3 bases: TGTGCCAGTGTTTTATTTCGCTACGAGCAGTACTTC.

The rearrangement uses TRBV6-6 and TRBJ2-3; tentative D call: TRBD2 (5 bases). V was cut by 5 bases and J by 6 bases, with 9 bases left in between. The germline V gene encodes CDR1 MNHNY and CDR2 SVGAGI (reference sequence). The CDR3 is made up of 12 amino acids. DNA for the CDR3: TGTGCCAGCAGTCCCCCTAGCGATACGCAGTATTTT. Amino acid sequence: CASSPPSDTQYF.